The T cell receptor beta chain under discussion was sequenced for a study of T cell repertoires in cytomegalovirus infection. Trimming shortened V by 0 bases and J by 7 bases, and 11 bases separated the two germline ends. The CDR3 is 14 amino acids. Looked up from germline, CDR1 is MNHEY and CDR2 is SMNVEV (reference sequence). Whole-study findings and limits: Summed frequency of public TCR beta families distinguished CMV carriers with the relevant HLA. Dominating the ex vivo response were TCR beta clonotypes that were CMV-specific and HLA-C-restricted.

TCRdb re-called the reads through MiXCR, storing one row per CDR3 protein. The table shows approximately 1,000,000 distinct CDR3 sequences, with around 32% occurring only once. In regard to this clonotype: Antigen unknown.

The sample in question was cultured CD8+ T cells from PBMCs, obtained from culture after CMV antigen stimulation. This receptor was obtained from a human donor in good health (CMV status not recorded). Some clones in this sample may be carry-over from other donors' samples. The chain carries TRBV27 and TRBJ2-3, with D unresolved. The CDR3 here is CASSLSVGRYTQYF. The CDR3 DNA follows: TGTGCCAGCAGTTTATCGGTGGGTCGGTATACGCAGTATTTT.